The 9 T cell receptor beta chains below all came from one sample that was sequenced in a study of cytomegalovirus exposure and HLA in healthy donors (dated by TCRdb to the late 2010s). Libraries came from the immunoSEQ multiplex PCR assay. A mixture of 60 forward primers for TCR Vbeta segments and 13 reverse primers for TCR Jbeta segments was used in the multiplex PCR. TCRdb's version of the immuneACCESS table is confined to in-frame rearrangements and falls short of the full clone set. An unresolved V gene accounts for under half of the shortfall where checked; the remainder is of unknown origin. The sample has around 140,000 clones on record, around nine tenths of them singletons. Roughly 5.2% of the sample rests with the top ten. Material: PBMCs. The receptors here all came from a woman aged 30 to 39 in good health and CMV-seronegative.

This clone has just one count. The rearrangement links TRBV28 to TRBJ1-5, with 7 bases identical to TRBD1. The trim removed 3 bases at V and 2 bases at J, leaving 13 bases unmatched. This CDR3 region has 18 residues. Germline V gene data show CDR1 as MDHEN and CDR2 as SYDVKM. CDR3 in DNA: TGTGCCAGCAGTTTTATCCGGGTTCACAGGGGAGGCAATCAGCCCCAGCATTTT. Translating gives CASSFIRVHRGGNQPQHF.

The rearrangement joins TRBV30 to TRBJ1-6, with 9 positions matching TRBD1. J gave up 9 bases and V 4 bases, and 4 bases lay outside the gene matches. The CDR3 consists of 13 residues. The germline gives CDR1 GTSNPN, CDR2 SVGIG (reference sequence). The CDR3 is CAWTRQGGSPLHF. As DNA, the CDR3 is TGTGCCTGGACCCGACAGGGGGGTTCACCCCTCCACTTT.

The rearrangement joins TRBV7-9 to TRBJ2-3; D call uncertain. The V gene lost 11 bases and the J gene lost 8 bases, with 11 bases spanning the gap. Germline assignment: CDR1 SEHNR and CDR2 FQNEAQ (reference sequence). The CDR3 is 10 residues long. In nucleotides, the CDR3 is TGTGCCTCGGCGGTTAGTACGCAGTATTTT. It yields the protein CASAVSTQYF.

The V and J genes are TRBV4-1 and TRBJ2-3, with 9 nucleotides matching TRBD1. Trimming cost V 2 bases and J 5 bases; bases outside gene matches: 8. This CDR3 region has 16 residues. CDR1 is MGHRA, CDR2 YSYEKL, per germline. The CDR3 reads CASSQYPGQGRDTQYF. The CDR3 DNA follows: TGCGCCAGCAGCCAATATCCGGGACAGGGAAGAGATACGCAGTATTTT.

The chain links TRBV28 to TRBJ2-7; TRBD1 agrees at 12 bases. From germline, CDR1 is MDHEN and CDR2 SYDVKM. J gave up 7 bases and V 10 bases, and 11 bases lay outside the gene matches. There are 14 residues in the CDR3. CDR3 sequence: CATSSGTGGLEQYF. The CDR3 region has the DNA TGTGCCACCTCGTCCGGGACAGGGGGCCTAGAGCAGTACTTC.

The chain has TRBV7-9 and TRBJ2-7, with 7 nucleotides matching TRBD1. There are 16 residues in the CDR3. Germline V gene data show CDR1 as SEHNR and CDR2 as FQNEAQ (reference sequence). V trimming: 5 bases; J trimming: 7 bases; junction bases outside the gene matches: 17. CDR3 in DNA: TGTGCCAGCAGCGCAATTAAAAGGGGGCCAGTGGAGGAGCAGTACTTC. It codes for CASSAIKRGPVEEQYF. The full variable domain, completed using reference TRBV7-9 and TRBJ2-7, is DTGVSQNPRHKITKRGQNVTFRCDPISEHNRLYWYRQTLGQGPEFLTYFQNEAQLEKSRLLSDRFSAERPKGSFSTLEIQRTEQGDSAMYLCASSAIKRGPVEEQYFGPGTRLTVT.

The CDR3 DNA reads TGTGCCAGCACTGCCTCGACAGCCTACGAGCAGTACTTC. Its translation: CASTASTAYEQYF. The V and J genes are TRBV2 and TRBJ2-7, with TRBD1 as a possible D gene (5 bases). Germline V CDR1 and CDR2: SNHLY, FYNNEI. This CDR3 is 13 amino acids long. V lost 7 bases and J 2 bases, leaving 12 bases between the germline ends. The complete variable domain, with remaining parts taken from reference TRBV2 and TRBJ2-7, reads EPEVTQTPSHQVTQMGQEVILRCVPISNHLYFYWYRQILGQKVEFLVSFYNNEISEKSEIFDDQFSVERPDGSNFTLKIRSTKLEDSAMYFCASTASTAYEQYFGPGTRLTVT.

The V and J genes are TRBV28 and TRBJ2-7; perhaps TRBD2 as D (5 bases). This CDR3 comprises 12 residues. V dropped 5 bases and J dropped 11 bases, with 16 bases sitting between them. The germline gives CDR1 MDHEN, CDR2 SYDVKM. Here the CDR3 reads CASSNFGRAEYF. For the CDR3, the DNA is TGTGCCAGCAGTAATTTCGGCAGAGCGGAGTACTTC.

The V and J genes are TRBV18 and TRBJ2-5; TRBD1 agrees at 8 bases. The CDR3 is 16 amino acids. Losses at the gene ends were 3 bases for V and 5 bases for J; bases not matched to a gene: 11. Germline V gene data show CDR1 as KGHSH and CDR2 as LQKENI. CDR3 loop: CASSPRGQAASETQYF. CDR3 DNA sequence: TGTGCCAGCTCACCGAGGGGACAGGCGGCTTCGGAGACCCAGTACTTC.